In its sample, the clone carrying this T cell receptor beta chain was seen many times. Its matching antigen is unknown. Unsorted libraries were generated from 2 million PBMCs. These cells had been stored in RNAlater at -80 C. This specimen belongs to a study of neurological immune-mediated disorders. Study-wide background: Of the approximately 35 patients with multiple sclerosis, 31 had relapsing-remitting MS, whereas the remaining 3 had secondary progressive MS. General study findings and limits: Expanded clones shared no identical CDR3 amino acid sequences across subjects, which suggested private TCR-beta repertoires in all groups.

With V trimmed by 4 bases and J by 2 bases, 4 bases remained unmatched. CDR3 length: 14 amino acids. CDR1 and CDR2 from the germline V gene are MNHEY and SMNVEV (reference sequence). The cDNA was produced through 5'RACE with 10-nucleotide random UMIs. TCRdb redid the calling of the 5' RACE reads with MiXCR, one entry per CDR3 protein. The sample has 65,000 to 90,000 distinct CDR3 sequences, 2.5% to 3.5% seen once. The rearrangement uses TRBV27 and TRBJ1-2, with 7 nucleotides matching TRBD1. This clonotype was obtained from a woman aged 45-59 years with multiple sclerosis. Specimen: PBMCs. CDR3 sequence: CASSSPDRNYGYTF. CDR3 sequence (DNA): TGTGCCAGCAGTTCCCCGGACAGGAACTATGGCTACACCTTC.